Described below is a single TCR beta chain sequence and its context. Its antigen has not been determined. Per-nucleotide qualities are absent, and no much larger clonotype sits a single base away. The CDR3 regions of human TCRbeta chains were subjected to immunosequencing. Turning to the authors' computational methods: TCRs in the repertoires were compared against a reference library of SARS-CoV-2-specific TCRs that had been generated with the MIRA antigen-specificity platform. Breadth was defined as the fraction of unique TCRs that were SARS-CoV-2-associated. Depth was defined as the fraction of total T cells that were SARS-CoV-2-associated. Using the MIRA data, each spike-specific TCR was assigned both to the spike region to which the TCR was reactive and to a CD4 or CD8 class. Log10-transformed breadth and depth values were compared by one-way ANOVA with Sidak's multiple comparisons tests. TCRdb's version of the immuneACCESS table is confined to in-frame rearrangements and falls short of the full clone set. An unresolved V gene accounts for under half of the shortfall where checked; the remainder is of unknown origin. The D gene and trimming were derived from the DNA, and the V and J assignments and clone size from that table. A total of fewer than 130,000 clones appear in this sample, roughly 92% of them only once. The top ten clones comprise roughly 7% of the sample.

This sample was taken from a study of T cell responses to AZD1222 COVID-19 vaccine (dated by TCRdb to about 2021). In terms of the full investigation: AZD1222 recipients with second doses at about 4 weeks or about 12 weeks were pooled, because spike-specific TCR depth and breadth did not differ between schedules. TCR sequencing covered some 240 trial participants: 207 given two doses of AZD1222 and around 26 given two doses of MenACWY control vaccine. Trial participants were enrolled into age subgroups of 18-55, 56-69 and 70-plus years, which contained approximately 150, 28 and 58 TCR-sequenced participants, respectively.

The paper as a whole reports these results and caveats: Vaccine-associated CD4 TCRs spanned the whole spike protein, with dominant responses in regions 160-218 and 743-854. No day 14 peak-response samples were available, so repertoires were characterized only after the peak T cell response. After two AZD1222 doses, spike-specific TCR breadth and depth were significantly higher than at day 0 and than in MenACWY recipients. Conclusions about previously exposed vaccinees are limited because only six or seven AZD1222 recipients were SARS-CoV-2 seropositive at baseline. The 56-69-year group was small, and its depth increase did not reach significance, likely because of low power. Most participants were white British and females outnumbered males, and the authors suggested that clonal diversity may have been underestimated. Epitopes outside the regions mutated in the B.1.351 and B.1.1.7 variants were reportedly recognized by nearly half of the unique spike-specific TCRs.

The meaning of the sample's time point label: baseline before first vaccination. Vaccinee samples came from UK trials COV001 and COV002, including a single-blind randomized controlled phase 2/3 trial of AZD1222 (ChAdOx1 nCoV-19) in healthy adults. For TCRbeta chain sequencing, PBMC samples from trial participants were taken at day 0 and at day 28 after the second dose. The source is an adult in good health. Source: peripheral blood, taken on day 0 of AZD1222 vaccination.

The CDR3 reads CASSKALGDRSYEQYF. The nucleotide sequence reads as follows: TGTGCCAGCAGCAAAGCGCTGGGGGACAGATCCTACGAGCAGTACTTC. The V gene is TRBV21-1 and the J gene is TRBJ2-7; the listed D gene, TRBD1, was not tested against the DNA. TRBV21-1 is shown as a pseudogene. From cysteine to phenylalanine, the CDR3 is 16 amino acids long. Of the read, only the CDR3 DNA is kept; its 48 bases are in frame from base 1.